Following are 9 T cell receptor beta chains from one sample sequenced in a study of OX40 agonist ivuxolimab in advanced cancers. Profiling relied on immunoSEQ multiplex PCR, and the TCRdb table lists in-frame clones only, not all of them. The sample contains about 60,000 clones, 75% to 95% of which appear only once. Source: CD4+ or CD8+ T cells sorted from blood, taken in a trial of the OX40 agonist ivuxolimab. These TCRs come from an adult with an advanced solid tumor such as melanoma, head and neck, liver or kidney cancer.

The J gene is TRBJ2-5, the V gene TRBV5-4; D not certain. V gave up 4 bases and J gave up 4 bases, with 8 bases separating them. CDR3 size: 12 residues. Germline CDR1 SGHNT, CDR2 YYREEE (reference sequence). DNA of the CDR3: TGTGCCAGCAGCCCTTTGGGAGAGACCCAGTACTTC. Its translation is CASSPLGETQYF.

The rearrangement uses TRBV7-3 and TRBJ2-2; D gene unclear. V lost 1 base, J lost 9 bases, and 12 bases lay in between. The length of the CDR3 is 14 residues. Germline loops: CDR1 SGHTA, CDR2 FQGTGA. In DNA, the CDR3 is TGTGCCAGCAGCTTAAGTCTAAGTAGCAGGGAGCTGTTTTTT. Amino acids: CASSLSLSSRELFF.

The genes are TRBV19 and TRBJ2-3; TRBD2 agrees at 10 bases. With V trimmed by 0 bases and J by 7 bases, 10 bases remained unmatched. From germline, CDR1 is LNHDA and CDR2 SQIVND (reference sequence). This CDR3 is built from 17 residues. CDR3 residues: CASSIEMSGRAGNTQYF. For the CDR3, the DNA is TGTGCCAGTAGTATAGAAATGAGCGGGAGGGCCGGAAATACGCAGTATTTT.

V gene TRBV29-1 combines with J gene TRBJ2-1; 8 bases line up with TRBD2. The CDR3 is 17 amino acids. J was trimmed by 3 bases and V by 4 bases; bases with no gene match: 14. Germline lookup yields CDR1 SQVTM and CDR2 ANQGSEA. CDR3 coding DNA: TGCAGCGTTGGGGGCCGGGGAAGCGGGAGAAACTACAATGAGCAGTTCTTC. Translation gives CSVGGRGSGRNYNEQFF.

The chain uses TRBV5-1 and TRBJ2-3; the match to TRBD2 covers 11 bases. The CDR3 consists of 16 residues. J was trimmed by 3 bases and V by 4 bases; bases with no gene match: 7. CDR1 is SGHRS and CDR2 is YFSETQ in the germline V gene. The CDR3 DNA follows: TGCGCCAGCAGCCCAATAGCGGGAGGGACGACAGATACGCAGTATTTT. Its protein is CASSPIAGGTTDTQYF. Filled out from reference TRBV5-1 and TRBJ2-3, the complete variable domain reads KAGVTQTPRYLIKTRGQQVTLSCSPISGHRSVSWYQQTPGQGLQFLFEYFSETQRNKGNFPGRFSGRQFSNSRSEMNVSTLELGDSALYLCASSPIAGGTTDTQYFGPGTRLTVL.

For this clone: At one boundary the junction diverges from the germline segment, which might be a read error. This rearrangement joins TRBV15 to TRBJ2-5; D unresolved. The CDR3 sequence is 13 residues long. Germline V CDR1 and CDR2: LNHNV, YYDKDF (reference sequence). CDR3 residues: CATGSRYQETQYF. For the CDR3, the DNA is TGTGCCACCGGCAGTAGGTACCAAGAGACCCAGTACTTC.

The chain is built from TRBV19 and TRBJ2-3; D might be TRBD1 or TRBD2, each matching 6 bases. V shed 4 bases and J shed 2 bases, with 25 bases lying between them. Germline CDR1 reads LNHDA; CDR2 reads SQIVND (reference sequence). This CDR3 comprises 19 residues. CDR3 region: CASSTGTPTGSGATDTQYF. The CDR3 DNA reads TGTGCCAGTAGTACCGGGACACCCACCGGGAGTGGGGCCACAGATACGCAGTATTTT.

The V and J genes are TRBV7-2 and TRBJ2-7, with TRBD2 identical over 8 bases. The CDR3 covers 17 residues. Germline V lookup: CDR1 SGHTA, CDR2 FQGNSA. Trimming cost V 1 base and J 5 bases; bases outside gene matches: 13. Written as DNA, the CDR3 is TGTGCCAGCAGCTTAGATCTCTCGGGAGGGTTTTTCCACGAGCAGTACTTC. Its protein product is CASSLDLSGGFFHEQYF.

J is TRBJ2-4 and V is TRBV6-1, with D perhaps TRBD1 (6 bases). The germline V gene encodes CDR1 MNHNS and CDR2 SASEGT. The CDR3 has 15 amino acids. V lost 2 bases and J lost 0, with 8 bases in between. CDR3 in amino acids: CASSESGAAKNIQYF. In DNA, the CDR3 is TGTGCCAGCAGTGAATCAGGGGCAGCCAAAAACATTCAGTACTTC.